One sample yielded the 27 T cell receptor beta chains listed below, sequenced in a study of cytomegalovirus exposure and HLA in healthy donors. Both 60 Vbeta primers and 13 Jbeta primers went into the PCR. TCRdb's copy holds only in-frame clones and misses some; the assay was immunoSEQ multiplex PCR. Of more than 90,000 clones in the sample, roughly 78% were seen once. Sequencing was done on a sample of PBMCs. These receptors were obtained from an older woman in good health and CMV-seronegative.

The rearrangement uses TRBV4-3 and TRBJ1-1, with D unresolved. Germline lookup yields CDR1 LGHNA and CDR2 YSLEER. V gave up 0 bases and J gave up 1 base, with 6 bases separating them. The CDR3 is 14 amino acids. The CDR3 is CASSQDVRNTEAFF. The CDR3 bases are TGCGCCAGCAGCCAAGATGTGAGGAACACTGAAGCTTTCTTT.

This sequence joins TRBV30 and TRBJ1-3; D not resolved. V was trimmed by 0 bases and J by 5 bases, leaving 5 bases between them. The germline V gene has CDR1 GTSNPN and CDR2 SVGIG (reference sequence). The CDR3 sequence is 12 residues long. This CDR3 is CAWSVARNTIYF. The DNA of the CDR3 is TGTGCCTGGAGTGTGGCCCGAAACACCATATATTTT.

The chain recombines TRBV10-2 with TRBJ1-2, with 7 bases lining up with TRBD1. CDR3 length equals 14 residues. The germline V gene encodes CDR1 WSHSY and CDR2 SAAADI. Germline trimming cut 3 bases from V and 9 bases from J; bases unmatched to any gene: 10. Here the CDR3 reads CASSERTGYSSYTF. In nucleotides, the CDR3 is TGCGCCAGCAGTGAACGGACAGGTTATAGCAGCTACACCTTC.

This clone was counted a single time. CDR3 residues: CASSPRGGDTDTQYF. The CDR3, as DNA: TGTGCCAGCAGCCCTCGGGGGGGTGACACAGATACGCAGTATTTT. The chain employs TRBV7-9 and TRBJ2-3; 8 positions match TRBD2. Trimming took 5 bases from V and 2 from J; bases not matched to a gene: 6. The CDR3 runs 15 residues. Per the germline V gene, CDR1 is SEHNR and CDR2 is FQNEAQ (reference sequence).

This chain joins TRBV1 and TRBJ2-2; TRBD2 is the table's D call and was not checked against the DNA. TRBV1 is a pseudogene segment. CDR3 length: 18 residues. CDR3 loop: CTSSQDLGSHELTGELFF. For the CDR3, the DNA is TGCACCAGCAGCCAAGATCTAGGCAGCCACGAACTCACCGGGGAGCTGTTTTTT.

In regard to this clone: The sample contains more than one DNA sequence encoding this CDR3. J is TRBJ1-2 and V is TRBV7-9, with 7 bases that match TRBD1. This CDR3 contains 13 residues. The germline CDR1 and CDR2 sequences are SEHNR and FQNEAQ (reference sequence). V shed 1 base, J shed 4 bases, and the junction held 0 bases outside the gene matches. CDR3 sequence reads: CASSLEGAYGYTF. The CDR3, as DNA: TGTGCCAGCAGCTTAGAGGGGGCCTATGGCTACACCTTC.

The chain has TRBV7-9 and TRBJ1-1; D is ambiguous. Germline CDR1 and CDR2: SEHNR and FQNEAQ (reference sequence). The CDR3 covers 13 residues. Deletions cut 0 bases from V and 1 base from J, with 3 bases between. The CDR3 sequence: CASSLAQNTEAFF. CDR3 coding DNA: TGTGCCAGCAGCTTAGCCCAGAACACTGAAGCTTTCTTT.

The genes are TRBV19 and TRBJ1-4, with D possibly matching TRBD1 (5 bases). Germline V lookup: CDR1 LNHDA, CDR2 SQIVND (reference sequence). Trimming removed 1 base at V and 6 bases at J, with 12 bases between. The CDR3 is made up of 15 amino acids. The CDR3 here is CASSIGTAGHEKLFF. CDR3 DNA: TGTGCCAGTAGTATAGGTACCGCGGGACATGAAAAACTGTTTTTT.

The chain couples TRBV9 to TRBJ1-2, with 9 nucleotides matching TRBD1. V trimming: 2 bases; J trimming: 2 bases; junction bases outside the gene matches: 7. Germline V CDR1 and CDR2: SGDLS, YYNGEE. The CDR3 loop spans 16 amino acids. Here the CDR3 DNA reads TGTGCCAGCAGCGTCGGGACAGGGCGGGAGAACTATGGCTACACCTTC. Translated: CASSVGTGRENYGYTF.

The CDR3 sequence is CASSYSRETQYF. CDR3 nucleotides: TGTGCCAGCAGTTATAGCAGAGAGACCCAGTACTTC. This chain connects TRBV28 to TRBJ2-5, with D unclear. This CDR3 is built from 12 residues. CDR1 and CDR2 from the germline V gene are MDHEN and SYDVKM. V gave up 4 bases and J gave up 4 bases, with 7 bases separating them.

The chain couples TRBV7-6 to TRBJ2-7; D may be TRBD2 (6 bases). The CDR3 covers 16 residues. The germline V gene encodes CDR1 SGHVS and CDR2 FNYEAQ. Trimming stripped 1 base from V and 1 base from J, with 14 bases between. The CDR3 is CASSLGVGTSSYEQYF. CDR3 in DNA: TGTGCCAGCAGCTTAGGGGTGGGGACTTCGTCCTACGAGCAGTACTTC.

This sequence joins TRBV11-3 and TRBJ2-5; 8 bases match TRBD1. CDR1 and CDR2 (germline): SGHNT, YENEEA. The CDR3 sequence is 15 residues long. V trimming: 5 bases; J trimming: 2 bases; junction bases outside the gene matches: 7. The CDR3, as DNA: TGTGCCAGCAGCCCCGGACAGGGCCGACAAGAGACCCAGTACTTC. As protein: CASSPGQGRQETQYF.

This clone was seen a handful of times. CDR3 DNA: TGTGCCAGCAGTTCCTCCGGGGGCAAAAACATTCAGTACTTC. Its protein is CASSSSGGKNIQYF. V usage is TRBV6-6 and J usage is TRBJ2-4, with TRBD2 as a possible D gene (6 bases). Germline V gene data show CDR1 as MNHNY and CDR2 as SVGAGI (reference sequence). The ends were cut back, 4 bases at V and 3 bases at J, with 10 bases in the middle. The CDR3 sequence is 14 residues long.

The chain employs TRBV7-9 and TRBJ1-1, with D perhaps matching TRBD1 (6 bases). CDR1 SEHNR and CDR2 FQNEAQ come from the germline V gene (reference sequence). The CDR3 is 12 residues long. Trimming removed 2 bases from V and 11 bases from J, with 12 bases in between. In nucleotides, the CDR3 is TGTGCCAGCAGCTTAATCAGGGGTTGGGCTTTCTTT. Protein: CASSLIRGWAFF.

This rearrangement joins TRBV19 to TRBJ2-1, with 8 nucleotides matching TRBD2. The CDR3 has 16 residues. Per germline, CDR1 LNHDA and CDR2 SQIVND (reference sequence). V lost 5 bases and J lost 6; bases outside the gene matches: 12. CDR3 in DNA: TGTGCCAGTAGTCCAATCGGGACTAGTAGATGCAATGAGCAGTTCTTC. Its translation is CASSPIGTSRCNEQFF. Full variable domain (outside the CDR3, taken from reference TRBV19 and TRBJ2-1): DGGITQSPKYLFRKEGQNVTLSCEQNLNHDAMYWYRQDPGQGLRLIYYSQIVNDFQKGDIAEGYSVSREKKESFPLTVTSAQKNPTAFYLCASSPIGTSRCNEQFFGPGTRLTVL.

This clone was observed a few times. The chain combines TRBV6-6 with TRBJ2-1; 7 nucleotides match TRBD1. After removal of 7 bases from V and 6 bases from J, the junction contained 9 bases not matched to a gene. This CDR3 has 14 amino acids. The germline V gene has CDR1 MNHNY and CDR2 SVGAGI (reference sequence). As DNA, the CDR3 is TGTGCCAGCATGAACAGGGGTATGGGCAATGAGCAGTTCTTC. Translated, it gives CASMNRGMGNEQFF.

The J gene is TRBJ1-1, the V gene TRBV5-4; no reliable D call. This CDR3 contains 12 residues. Germline V gene data show CDR1 as SGHNT and CDR2 as YYREEE (reference sequence). V dropped 3 bases and J dropped 0 bases, with 3 bases sitting between them. CDR3 protein: CASSSVNTEAFF. The CDR3 nucleotides are TGTGCCAGCAGCTCCGTGAACACTGAAGCTTTCTTT.

This rearrangement joins TRBV11-2 to TRBJ2-5, with 10 bases fitting TRBD2. The J segment lost 2 bases and the V segment lost 4 bases, leaving 7 bases of the junction unmatched. The CDR3 length is 16 residues. Germline CDR1 is SGHAT and CDR2 is FQNNGV. CDR3 in amino acids: CASSSLLAGIQETQYF. DNA of the CDR3: TGTGCCAGCAGCTCTTTACTAGCGGGGATACAAGAGACCCAGTACTTC.

The V gene is TRBV5-6, the J gene TRBJ2-7, with TRBD2 matching 7 bases. V dropped 4 bases and J dropped 1; count of bases not matched to a gene: 5. The CDR3 runs to 14 residues. Germline CDR1 reads SGHDT; CDR2 reads YYEEEE. CDR3 sequence: CASSGEGGSYEQYF. The CDR3 DNA is TGTGCCAGCAGCGGGGAGGGAGGGTCCTACGAGCAGTACTTC.

V usage is TRBV29-1 and J usage is TRBJ2-5; no clear D. The V gene's germline CDR1 is SQVTM and CDR2 ANQGSEA. The V end was cut by 2 bases, the J end by 0 bases, with 10 bases between. The CDR3 totals 14 residues. CDR3 loop: CSVERPGYQETQYF. CDR3 nucleotide sequence: TGCAGCGTTGAACGACCCGGGTACCAAGAGACCCAGTACTTC.

This rearrangement joins TRBV12-5 to TRBJ1-5; 8 nucleotides align to TRBD1. Germline V CDR1 and CDR2: LGHNT, FRNRAP. V lost 7 bases, J lost 5 bases, and 7 bases stayed unmatched. The length of the CDR3 is 14 residues. The CDR3 DNA follows: TGTGCTAGTGCGCTCCAGGGGGCGTATCAGCCCCAGCATTTT. Amino acid sequence: CASALQGAYQPQHF. The full variable domain, with the rest looked up from reference TRBV12-5 and TRBJ1-5, is DARVTQTPRHKVTEMGQEVTMRCQPILGHNTVFWYRQTMMQGLELLAYFRNRAPLDDSGMPKDRFSAEMPDATLATLKIQPSEPRDSAVYFCASALQGAYQPQHFGDGTRLSIL.

In this sample, this clone turned up once. The V gene is TRBV9, the J gene TRBJ1-1, with D unresolved. Trimming took off 0 bases at V and 10 bases at J, with 10 bases between the two ends. The CDR3 consists of 12 residues. Germline-derived CDR1 and CDR2 are SGDLS and YYNGEE. The CDR3 DNA sequence: TGTGCCAGCAGCGTAGGAGAAGGGAGAGCTTTCTTT. Encoded protein: CASSVGEGRAFF.

To note about this clone: Other nucleotide sequences from this sample produce the same CDR3. The rearrangement links TRBV7-2 to TRBJ1-5; 9 nucleotides match TRBD1. The germline V gene encodes CDR1 SGHTA and CDR2 FQGNSA. Losses at the gene ends were 5 bases for V and 2 bases for J; bases not matched to a gene: 1. The CDR3 sequence is 14 residues long. The CDR3: CASSRTGGNQPQHF. CDR3 sequence (DNA): TGTGCCAGCAGCCGGACAGGGGGCAATCAGCCCCAGCATTTT.

The CDR3 region has the DNA TGTGCCAGCAGCTTAGCGCAGGCCAATGAGCAGTTCTTC. It encodes CASSLAQANEQFF. The chain combines TRBV7-6 with TRBJ2-1; D gene ambiguous. V gave up 0 bases and J gave up 6 bases, with 6 bases separating them. The V gene's germline CDR1 is SGHVS and CDR2 FNYEAQ. This CDR3 is built from 13 residues.

This CDR3 reads CASSGRTGAPGTEAFF. CDR3 DNA sequence: TGTGCCAGCAGCGGGAGGACAGGGGCCCCGGGGACTGAAGCTTTCTTT. The V gene is TRBV5-6, the J gene TRBJ1-1; 9 nucleotides match TRBD1. Germline V gene lookup returns CDR1 SGHDT and CDR2 YYEEEE. The junction had 12 bases not matched to a gene; V was cut back by 4 bases and J by 5 bases. This CDR3 contains 16 residues.

Only a few counts were recorded for this clone. The CDR3 sequence: CASSSRVAQPYEQYF. CDR3 DNA sequence: TGTGCCAGCAGCTCCAGGGTTGCCCAGCCTTACGAGCAGTACTTC. V is TRBV7-8 and J is TRBJ2-7; maybe TRBD1 (5 bases). The CDR3 is 15 amino acids. V shed 4 bases and J shed 4 bases, with 17 bases lying between them. CDR1 SGHVS and CDR2 FQNEAQ come from the germline V gene.

The gene calls are TRBV7-2 and TRBJ1-5, with D unclear. Germline values: CDR1 SGHTA, CDR2 FQGNSA. CDR3 length equals 15 residues. Between the trimmed V and J ends, which lost 3 bases and 2 bases, there was a span of 11 bases. CDR3 amino acids: CASSFTRSGNQPQHF. The CDR3 DNA sequence: TGTGCCAGCAGCTTTACCCGCAGCGGCAATCAGCCCCAGCATTTT.